This T cell receptor beta chain emerged from a study of T cells in women clearing cervical HPV infection. Across the whole study: Controls were women whose single incident HPV16 infection cleared within 12 months without precancer or cancer. Case blood was drawn when the lesion was first found; control blood after infection became undetectable.

All participants had a single incident cervical HPV16 infection, and prevalent HPV16 infections were excluded. As to this clone: The read ends 3 residues early relative to the CDR3; the germline J gene fills the gap.

The germline gives CDR1 DFQATT, CDR2 SNEGSKA (reference sequence). Trimming removed 2 bases at V and 0 bases at J, with 11 bases between. There are 14 residues in the CDR3. immunoSEQ multiplex PCR used an average of approximately 1,300 ng genomic DNA. Assay: immunoSEQ multiplex PCR; the TCRdb copy retains only in-frame clones and omits some. This table holds some 23,000 clones. The V gene is TRBV20-1, the J gene TRBJ2-7; D not resolved. This TCR came from a woman aged 18 to 69 with a cervical HPV16 infection that either progressed to CIN3+ or cleared (not recorded which). The sequenced sample was blood buffy coat. The covered CDR3 bases are TGCAGTGCTAGAAACAGAGCCTCCTCCTACGAG. It specifies CSARNRASSYE. In full, the CDR3 is CSARNRASSYEQYF.